What follows are 30 T cell receptor beta chains derived from one specimen sequenced in a study of blood T cell repertoires in COVID-19 (dated by TCRdb to between 2020 and 2021). Library preparation was by the immunoSEQ multiplex PCR assay. TCRdb obtained this table from immuneACCESS and retained in-frame rearrangements with V and J assigned. These tables miss some clones; where compared with another copy, unresolved V genes account for less than half of the shortfall, and the remainder is unexplained. For this sample there are roughly 210,000 clones; 88% appear just once. The leading ten clones occupy approximately 1.6% of the sample. The sample comprised peripheral blood. The receptors here all came from a man between 65 and 79 years old with acute or convalescent COVID-19.

This chain uses TRBV5-4 with TRBJ1-1; D gene uncertain. The germline CDR1 and CDR2 sequences are SGHNT and YYREEE (reference sequence). Between the trimmed V and J ends, which lost 0 bases and 7 bases, there was a span of 16 bases. CDR3 length equals 15 residues. The CDR3 DNA is TGTGCCAGCAGCTTGGTCGCCAGGCCCGGCGTTGAAGCTTTCTTT. It is translated as CASSLVARPGVEAFF.

The V and J genes are TRBV19 and TRBJ2-1, with 8 bases lining up with TRBD1. Trimming removed 3 bases from V and 2 bases from J; junction bases left unmatched: 3. Germline values: CDR1 LNHDA, CDR2 SQIVND (reference sequence). The CDR3 loop spans 15 amino acids. The CDR3 sequence: CASSIDRGPYNEQFF. CDR3 nucleotides: TGTGCCAGTAGTATCGACAGGGGCCCCTACAATGAGCAGTTCTTC.

V gene TRBV3-1 (or the pseudogene TRBV3-2) combines with J gene TRBJ1-5, with D perhaps matching TRBD1 (5 bases). In germline, CDR1 is LGHDT, CDR2 YNNKEL (reference sequence). Trimming left V 2 bases short and J 7 bases short, with 9 bases between. The CDR3 length is 13 residues. As DNA, the CDR3 is TGTGCCAGCAGCCAAACGTGGGGCCAGCCCCAGCATTTT. This translates into CASSQTWGQPQHF.

V is TRBV28 and J is TRBJ2-7, with D possibly being TRBD1 (5 bases). CDR3 length: 12 amino acids. V shed 6 bases and J shed 2 bases, with 8 bases lying between them. CDR1 MDHEN and CDR2 SYDVKM come from the germline V gene. The CDR3, as DNA: TGTGCCAGCAGGGGGCTGCCCTACGAGCAGTACTTC. Its protein is CASRGLPYEQYF.

The chain joins TRBV2 to TRBJ1-6, with a weak D call TRBD1 (5 bases). CDR3 length equals 14 residues. Trimming took off 2 bases at V and 14 bases at J, with 16 bases between the two ends. Germline values: CDR1 SNHLY, CDR2 FYNNEI. CDR3 residues: CASSELEGGGTLHF. DNA for the CDR3: TGTGCCAGCAGTGAATTAGAGGGCGGGGGGACCCTCCACTTT.

The gene calls are TRBV28 and TRBJ2-3; the D is unclear. CDR3 size: 14 residues. V was trimmed by 4 bases and J by 3 bases, leaving 11 bases between them. Per germline, CDR1 MDHEN and CDR2 SYDVKM. The CDR3 loop is CASSSTAVTDTQYF. The CDR3 DNA sequence: TGTGCCAGCAGTTCTACCGCTGTAACAGATACGCAGTATTTT.

This chain joins TRBV4-1 and TRBJ1-4, with D tentatively TRBD1 (5 bases). The CDR3 consists of 14 residues. Germline CDR1 and CDR2: MGHRA and YSYEKL. V was cut by 9 bases and J by 6 bases, with 17 bases left in between. The chain's CDR3 is CASWEGRDDEKLFF. The CDR3, as DNA: TGCGCCAGTTGGGAGGGGAGGGATGATGAAAAACTGTTTTTT.

The CDR3 protein is CATSKGRVPGLAGGGEQFF. Written as DNA, the CDR3 is TGTGCCACCAGCAAAGGGCGAGTACCGGGACTAGCGGGAGGGGGTGAGCAGTTCTTC. The rearrangement links TRBV15 to TRBJ2-1; 16 nucleotides match TRBD2. CDR3 size: 19 residues. V lost 4 bases, J lost 9 bases, and 15 bases stayed unmatched. The V gene's germline CDR1 is LNHNV and CDR2 YYDKDF (reference sequence). Using reference TRBV15 and TRBJ2-1 for the parts outside the CDR3, the full variable domain is DAMVIQNPRYQVTQFGKPVTLSCSQTLNHNVMYWYQQKSSQAPKLLFHYYDKDFNNEADTPDNFQSRRPNTSFCFLDIRSPGLGDTAMYLCATSKGRVPGLAGGGEQFFGPGTRLTVL.

The chain carries TRBV12-5 and TRBJ1-5; 9 nucleotides agree with TRBD1. This CDR3 has 15 amino acids. From germline, CDR1 is LGHNT and CDR2 FRNRAP. Unmatched junction bases numbered 5, after V lost 4 bases and J lost 4 bases. The CDR3 spells CASGSSGTGNQPQHF. The DNA of the CDR3 is TGTGCTAGTGGTTCATCCGGGACAGGGAATCAGCCCCAGCATTTT.

The rearrangement uses TRBV7-8 and TRBJ2-3; possible D gene TRBD2, 6 bases. CDR3 length: 16 amino acids. V was clipped by 1 base and J by 1 base, with 12 bases between them. Germline assignment: CDR1 SGHVS and CDR2 FQNEAQ. The CDR3 nucleotides read TGTGCCAGCAGCTTAGTTTCTAGCGAGGGCACAGATACGCAGTATTTT. It specifies CASSLVSSEGTDTQYF.

J is TRBJ2-7 and V is TRBV11-2, with D unresolved. Germline-derived CDR1 and CDR2 are SGHAT and FQNNGV. The CDR3 has 12 residues. The V gene lost 7 bases and the J gene lost 6 bases, with 13 bases spanning the gap. CDR3 bases: TGTGCCAGCAATCCATTCCCAGGCGAGCAGTACTTC. As protein: CASNPFPGEQYF.

This clone has a single count. The chain uses TRBV27 and TRBJ2-7; no reliable D call. Per the germline V gene, CDR1 is MNHEY and CDR2 is SMNVEV (reference sequence). V gave up 3 bases and J gave up 0 bases, with 6 bases separating them. CDR3 length: 13 amino acids. The CDR3 spells CASSFGPSYEQYF. CDR3 coding DNA: TGTGCCAGCAGTTTTGGGCCCTCCTACGAGCAGTACTTC.

The chain couples TRBV28 to TRBJ2-7; tentative D call: TRBD1 (6 bases). CDR1 is MDHEN and CDR2 is SYDVKM in the germline V gene. The germline V and J ends were trimmed by 10 bases and 2 bases, with 15 bases remaining between them. The CDR3 length is 13 residues. The CDR3 DNA reads TGTGCCACGTGCAGGGGTTCGCCCTACGAGCAGTACTTC. Its protein product is CATCRGSPYEQYF.

J is TRBJ2-5 and V is TRBV6-2 or TRBV6-3, with TRBD2 as a possible D gene (6 bases). V was trimmed by 3 bases and J by 1 base, leaving 15 bases between them. Germline CDR1 reads MNHEY; CDR2 reads SVGEGT. The CDR3 runs to 16 residues. CDR3 in amino acids: CASSYVYFGGQETQYF. The CDR3 coding sequence is TGTGCCAGCAGTTATGTTTATTTCGGGGGCCAAGAGACCCAGTACTTC.

The V gene is TRBV28, the J gene TRBJ2-3; 9 positions agree with TRBD2. Germline CDR1 is MDHEN and CDR2 is SYDVKM. J gave up 2 bases and V 2 bases, and 5 bases lay outside the gene matches. The CDR3 is 16 residues long. CDR3 sequence reads: CASSLGASGNTDTQYF. The CDR3 DNA is TGTGCCAGCAGTTTAGGCGCTAGCGGGAACACAGATACGCAGTATTTT.

The chain combines TRBV11-3 with TRBJ1-6, with TRBD1 matching over 7 bases. This CDR3 is 14 amino acids long. Losses at the gene ends were 4 bases for V and 10 bases for J; bases not matched to a gene: 7. Germline V gene sequence: CDR1 SGHNT, CDR2 YENEEA. The CDR3 bases are TGTGCCAGCAGCTCAGGACAGGCCGGCTCACCCCTCCACTTT. This translates into CASSSGQAGSPLHF.

DNA of the CDR3: TGCAGCGTTGCAACAGGGGAGAACTATGGCTACACCTTC. Amino acid sequence: CSVATGENYGYTF. The chain recombines TRBV29-1 with TRBJ1-2; 7 bases are a match to TRBD1. CDR3 length equals 13 residues. Germline lookup yields CDR1 SQVTM and CDR2 ANQGSEA. The V and J ends lost 4 bases and 2 bases, in that order; junction bases with no gene match: 4.

The V gene is TRBV30, the J gene TRBJ1-5, with no clear D. Per the germline V gene, CDR1 is GTSNPN and CDR2 is SVGIG (reference sequence). V was pared by 2 bases and J by 0 bases, with 14 bases between. CDR3 length equals 16 residues. The CDR3 here is CAWSTRNPYSNQPQHF. The CDR3 DNA is TGTGCCTGGAGTACGCGAAATCCTTATAGCAATCAGCCCCAGCATTTT.

The chain employs TRBV11-2 and TRBJ2-7; TRBD1 agrees at 10 bases. The CDR3 length is 14 residues. Germline V gene data show CDR1 as SGHAT and CDR2 as FQNNGV. After removal of 2 bases from V and 5 bases from J, the junction contained 3 bases not matched to a gene. The CDR3 here is CASSLWGTGDEQYF. Here the CDR3 DNA reads TGTGCCAGCAGCTTATGGGGGACAGGGGACGAGCAGTACTTC.

The J gene is TRBJ2-1, the V gene TRBV19; 9 nucleotides agree with TRBD2. Per the germline V gene, CDR1 is LNHDA and CDR2 is SQIVND (reference sequence). V was clipped by 5 bases and J by 4 bases; unmatched bases: 6. The CDR3 loop spans 15 amino acids. CDR3 region: CASSSGTSLYNEQFF. DNA for the CDR3: TGTGCCAGTAGTTCCGGGACTAGCCTTTACAATGAGCAGTTCTTC.

The V gene is TRBV2, the J gene TRBJ2-3, with D tentatively TRBD2 (5 bases). V lost 1 base and J 1 base, leaving 12 bases between the germline ends. The CDR3 length is 16 residues. Germline V gives CDR1 SNHLY, CDR2 FYNNEI. This CDR3 reads CASSEGASRGTDTQYF. DNA of the CDR3: TGTGCCAGCAGTGAAGGCGCTAGCCGGGGCACAGATACGCAGTATTTT.

The chain recombines TRBV11-3 with TRBJ2-7, with D perhaps TRBD1 (6 bases). The germline V gene has CDR1 SGHNT and CDR2 YENEEA. Trimming took 3 bases from V and 4 from J, leaving 13 bases between them. The CDR3 loop spans 14 amino acids. The CDR3 here is CASSLTDSAYEQYF. Written as DNA, the CDR3 is TGTGCCAGCAGCTTGACGGACAGTGCTTACGAGCAGTACTTC.

V usage is TRBV9 and J usage is TRBJ1-1; D is undetermined. This CDR3 contains 14 residues. The V end was cut by 4 bases, the J end by 7 bases, with 17 bases between. Germline lookup yields CDR1 SGDLS and CDR2 YYNGEE. DNA of the CDR3: TGTGCCAGCAGCTCTAGAGGGTTTGGGAATGAAGCTTTCTTT. This sequence encodes CASSSRGFGNEAFF.

The chain uses TRBV3-1 (or the pseudogene TRBV3-2) and TRBJ2-7; TRBD2 matches 10 bases. This CDR3 has 15 amino acids. Germline assignment: CDR1 LGHDT and CDR2 YNNKEL (reference sequence). J gave up 2 bases and V 4 bases, and 5 bases lay outside the gene matches. The CDR3 DNA is TGTGCCAGCAGCCCAGGGACTAGCGTCACCTACGAGCAGTACTTC. It codes for CASSPGTSVTYEQYF.

This chain links TRBV30 with TRBJ2-3, with a tentative D call TRBD2 (5 bases). The CDR3 extends over 12 amino acids. V shed 3 bases and J shed 5 bases, with 9 bases lying between them. CDR1 and CDR2 (germline): GTSNPN, SVGIG (reference sequence). The CDR3 DNA reads as TGTGCCTGGAGGAGGGCAGGAGATACGCAGTATTTT. Translated, it gives CAWRRAGDTQYF.

The chain has TRBV11-1 and TRBJ2-1; tentatively, D is TRBD2 (5 bases). V was clipped by 6 bases and J by 3 bases, with 15 bases between them. The germline CDR1 and CDR2 sequences are SGHAT and FQDESV (reference sequence). This CDR3 comprises 15 residues. CDR3 amino acids: CASSTDGIHYNEQFF. In DNA, the CDR3 is TGTGCCAGCAGTACTGACGGGATCCACTACAATGAGCAGTTCTTC.

The chain links TRBV7-9 to TRBJ2-3, with 8 bases fitting TRBD2. The CDR3 is made up of 19 amino acids. V lost 10 bases to trimming and J lost 2 bases; unmatched junction nucleotides: 23. The V gene's germline CDR1 is SEHNR and CDR2 FQNEAQ (reference sequence). CDR3 nucleotide sequence: TGTGCCACGGGTAGCGGGATCTATGGGGCAACCTACATCACAGATACGCAGTATTTT. This sequence encodes CATGSGIYGATYITDTQYF.

Judged by abundance, this clone is medium-sized. The same CDR3 can be traced to other DNA sequences in this sample. The gene calls are TRBV27 and TRBJ2-7; D possibly corresponds to TRBD1 (6 bases). V was pared by 3 bases and J by 4 bases, with 10 bases between. This CDR3 comprises 13 residues. Germline CDR1 MNHEY, CDR2 SMNVEV (reference sequence). The CDR3: CASSFGRGYEQYF. CDR3 coding DNA: TGTGCCAGCAGTTTCGGCAGGGGTTACGAGCAGTACTTC.

This chain joins TRBV5-6 and TRBJ2-1; 9 nucleotides align to TRBD1. CDR3 length: 14 amino acids. Germline CDR1 is SGHDT and CDR2 is YYEEEE. Unmatched junction bases numbered 7, after V lost 6 bases and J lost 6 bases. The CDR3 loop reads CASMGTGLFNEQFF. The CDR3 DNA reads as TGTGCCAGCATGGGGACAGGGCTCTTCAATGAGCAGTTCTTC.

This chain joins TRBV29-1 and TRBJ2-3; D is unresolved. The CDR3 covers 15 residues. The germline CDR1 and CDR2 sequences are SQVTM and ANQGSEA. With 7 bases removed from V and 3 bases from J, the gap between germline ends came to 20 bases. CDR3 loop: CSAKSYAGSTDTQYF. The CDR3 DNA reads TGCAGCGCCAAATCCTACGCCGGTTCGACAGATACGCAGTATTTT.